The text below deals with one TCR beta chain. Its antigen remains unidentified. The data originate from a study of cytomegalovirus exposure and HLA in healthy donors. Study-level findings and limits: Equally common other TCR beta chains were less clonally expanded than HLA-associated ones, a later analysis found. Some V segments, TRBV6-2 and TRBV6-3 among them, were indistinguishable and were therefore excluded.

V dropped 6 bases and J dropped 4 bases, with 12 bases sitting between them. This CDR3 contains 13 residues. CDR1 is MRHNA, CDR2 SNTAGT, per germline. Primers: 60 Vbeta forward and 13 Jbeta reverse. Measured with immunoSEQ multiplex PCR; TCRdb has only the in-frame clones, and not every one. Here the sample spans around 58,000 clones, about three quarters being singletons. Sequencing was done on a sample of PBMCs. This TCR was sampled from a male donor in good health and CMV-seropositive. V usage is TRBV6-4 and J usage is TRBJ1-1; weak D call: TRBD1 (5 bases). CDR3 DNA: TGTGCCAGCAGGGAAGGGGTGACCACTGAAGCTTTCTTT. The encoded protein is CASREGVTTEAFF.